These 7 T cell receptor beta chains share one sample of origin, sequenced in a study of post-analysis software for immune sequencing data. General study results and limits: Roughly 5 TRBV segments, including TRBV5-6, TRBV5-1 and TRBV20-1, were more frequent in patients than controls.

Prepared TCR beta cDNA libraries contained unique molecular identifiers. TCRdb reprocessed the PCR reads with MiXCR, giving one entry per CDR3 protein. In the table there are about 200,000 distinct CDR3 sequences, 29% of which are singletons. These TCRs' antigens remain unknown. Specimen: blood. Every receptor here comes from a girl younger than 18 with multiple sclerosis.

Points on this clonotype: A read error is possible here, since a much larger clone lies one base away. V usage is TRBV7-2 and J usage is TRBJ2-3; the match to TRBD2 covers 7 bases. CDR1 is SGHTA, CDR2 FQGNSA, per germline. J lost 4 bases, V lost 6 bases, and 4 bases had no gene match. The CDR3 runs 13 residues. The CDR3 sequence is CASRVAGADTQYF. CDR3 DNA sequence: TGTGCCAGCAGGGTAGCGGGCGCAGATACGCAGTATTTT.

This clonotype was recorded many times. This chain links TRBV6-1 with TRBJ2-5, with D unresolved. From germline, CDR1 is MNHNS and CDR2 SASEGT. The V end lost 1 base, the J end lost 7 bases, and 4 bases lay between the germline ends. The CDR3 runs 11 residues. In DNA, the CDR3 is TGTGCCAGCAGTGAAGAGGTGACCCAGTACTTC. This gives the protein CASSEEVTQYF.

In the case of this clonotype: A single base separates this from a much larger clone, so it may be a read error. The chain combines TRBV6-6 with TRBJ1-2; 9 bases map to TRBD1. CDR1 is MNHNY and CDR2 is SVGAGI in the germline V gene (reference sequence). The CDR3 consists of 14 residues. As DNA, the CDR3 is TGTACCAGCAGTTACAAGACAGGGGGCTATGGCTACACCTTC. This codes for CTSSYKTGGYGYTF.

The V and J genes are TRBV5-1 and TRBJ1-4; D is unclear. Per germline, CDR1 SGHRS and CDR2 YFSETQ. CDR3 size: 13 residues. The V gene lost 2 bases and the J gene lost 8 bases, with 10 bases spanning the gap. For the CDR3, the DNA is TGCGCCAGCAGCTTTTTGGGAGAAGAAAAACTGTTTTTT. Its protein is CASSFLGEEKLFF. Together with reference TRBV5-1 and TRBJ1-4, the CDR3 gives the full variable domain: KAGVTQTPRYLIKTRGQQVTLSCSPISGHRSVSWYQQTPGQGLQFLFEYFSETQRNKGNFPGRFSGRQFSNSRSEMNVSTLELGDSALYLCASSFLGEEKLFFGSGTQLSVL.

A note on this clonotype: A read error may produce the germline difference seen at one junction end. The chain links TRBV6-1 to TRBJ2-1; 7 bases match TRBD2. Germline V gene data show CDR1 as MNHNS and CDR2 as SASEGT. CDR3 size: 18 residues. The CDR3 loop is CACSHISYPSGMYNEQFF. CDR3 in DNA: TGTGCCTGCAGCCACATCTCCTACCCCAGCGGGATGTACAATGAGCAGTTCTTC.

J is TRBJ1-1 and V is TRBV28, with 9 positions matching TRBD1. This CDR3 contains 14 residues. Losses at the gene ends were 3 bases for V and 6 bases for J; bases not matched to a gene: 5. CDR1 and CDR2 from the germline V gene are MDHEN and SYDVKM. The CDR3 region has the DNA TGTGCCAGCAGTTTGGGGACAGGGAGCGCTGAAGCTTTCTTT. Translating it yields CASSLGTGSAEAFF.

The V and J genes are TRBV29-1 and TRBJ2-7, with 9 bases that match TRBD2. This CDR3 comprises 14 residues. V lost 5 bases, J lost 3 bases, and 8 bases stayed unmatched. Germline assignment: CDR1 SQVTM and CDR2 ANQGSEA. The CDR3 sequence is CSVLFSGRVYEQYF. The CDR3 DNA reads as TGCAGCGTTCTTTTTAGCGGGAGAGTCTACGAGCAGTACTTC.